These 6 T cell receptor beta chains share one sample of origin, sequenced in a study of vaccination and CD4 T cells after COVID-19. No antigens are known for them. As to treatment: approximately 9-day PBMC culture with coronavirus spike peptide pools or control peptides (ViraFEST assay). Collection of the unexposed donor's CD4+ T cells took place before the COVID-19 pandemic (2011-2018). With the Oncomine TCR Beta short-read assay, DNA from cultured CD4+ T cells was sequenced. From CD4+ T cells that had been cultured, genomic DNA was extracted. TCRdb re-analysed the PCR reads in MiXCR, keeping a single row per CDR3 protein. The top ten clones hold roughly 13% of a sample with 10,000 or so distinct CDR3 sequences, about 30% of them seen once. Sequenced: CD4+ T cells from blood, cultured in vitro. These receptors were taken from a human donor in good health.

In this sample, this clonotype is large. J is TRBJ2-1 and V is TRBV19, with TRBD2 matching 8 bases. V dropped 6 bases and J dropped 9; count of bases not matched to a gene: 10. Germline lookup yields CDR1 LNHDA and CDR2 SQIVND (reference sequence). The CDR3 runs 14 residues. The CDR3 coding sequence is TGTGCCAGTAGCTCGGCGGGAGGTCCTGTTGAGCAGTTCTTC. This gives the protein CASSSAGGPVEQFF.

This clonotype was observed a few times. V and J are TRBV10-3 and TRBJ1-5; no clear D gene. Per the germline V gene, CDR1 is ENHRY and CDR2 is SYGVKD. The CDR3 runs to 14 residues. The V end lost 2 bases, the J end lost 6 bases, and 11 bases lay between the germline ends. CDR3 loop: CAISEPFPGQPQHF. In nucleotides, the CDR3 is TGTGCCATCAGTGAGCCCTTTCCAGGTCAGCCCCAGCATTTT.

The rearrangement links TRBV28 to TRBJ2-1; TRBD2 matches at 7 bases. The CDR3 has 15 amino acids. Per germline, CDR1 MDHEN and CDR2 SYDVKM. The V and J ends lost 6 bases and 4 bases, in that order; junction bases with no gene match: 9. CDR3: CASRKREIFYNEQFF. DNA for the CDR3: TGTGCCAGCAGAAAGCGGGAAATCTTTTACAATGAGCAGTTCTTC.

This chain uses TRBV6-5 with TRBJ1-1, with D perhaps TRBD1 (6 bases). V lost 2 bases and J 0 bases, leaving 10 bases between the germline ends. This CDR3 region has 15 residues. Germline-derived CDR1 and CDR2 are MNHEY and SVGAGI. The CDR3 spells CASSYQGSVNTEAFF. The CDR3 bases are TGTGCCAGCAGTTACCAGGGGTCGGTGAACACTGAAGCTTTCTTT.

This clonotype was seen more than once but under ten times. This chain connects TRBV6-1 to TRBJ1-4, with 7 bases that match TRBD1. V lost 4 bases to trimming and J lost 11 bases; unmatched junction nucleotides: 10. There are 14 residues in the CDR3. Germline-derived CDR1 and CDR2 are MNHNS and SASEGT. The chain's CDR3 is CASSGWGQLNKLFF. CDR3 coding DNA: TGTGCCAGCAGTGGATGGGGACAGCTGAATAAACTGTTTTTT.

The rearrangement uses TRBV6-2 or TRBV6-3 and TRBJ1-5; D perhaps matches TRBD1 (5 bases). Germline V gene data show CDR1 as MNHEY and CDR2 as SVGEGT. Trimming stripped 2 bases from V and 7 bases from J, with 6 bases between. This CDR3 has 12 residues. The CDR3 nucleotides are TGTGCCAGCAGTTACGGGGGGCAGCCCCAGCATTTT. Its protein product is CASSYGGQPQHF.